This T cell receptor (beta chain) was identified during a study of T cells in Graves' hyperthyroidism and ophthalmopathy. The V end lost 4 bases, the J end lost 5 bases, and 11 bases lay between the germline ends. Germline V gene data show CDR1 as SNHLY and CDR2 as FYNNEI. The CDR3 spans 13 residues. RNA transcripts were the template for amplifying TCR beta CDR3 regions. With the HTBI primer set, the TCR CDR3 went through a first round of RT-PCR. Each CDR3 protein gets one entry after TCRdb re-called the multiplex PCR reads with MiXCR. The sample shows approximately 400,000 distinct CDR3 sequences, approximately 17% of them seen only once. This clonotype was detected many times. Disease lasting under 3 months, a NOSPECS grade of at least 4, and a Clinical Activity Score of at least 3 were features of the ophthalmopathy patients. Exclusions: uncontrolled infection, other autoimmune disease, pregnancy, lactation. Clinical symptoms, serum thyroxine and TRAb, thyroid ultrasound and orbital computed tomography were used for the diagnoses.

Sequencing was carried out using blood. The chain links TRBV2 to TRBJ2-5; tentative D call: TRBD2 (5 bases). The sequence came from a man between 18 and 29 years old with Graves' ophthalmopathy. This CDR3 reads CASSVPPGETQYF. DNA for the CDR3: TGTGCCAGCAGTGTCCCCCCGGGGGAGACCCAGTACTTC.